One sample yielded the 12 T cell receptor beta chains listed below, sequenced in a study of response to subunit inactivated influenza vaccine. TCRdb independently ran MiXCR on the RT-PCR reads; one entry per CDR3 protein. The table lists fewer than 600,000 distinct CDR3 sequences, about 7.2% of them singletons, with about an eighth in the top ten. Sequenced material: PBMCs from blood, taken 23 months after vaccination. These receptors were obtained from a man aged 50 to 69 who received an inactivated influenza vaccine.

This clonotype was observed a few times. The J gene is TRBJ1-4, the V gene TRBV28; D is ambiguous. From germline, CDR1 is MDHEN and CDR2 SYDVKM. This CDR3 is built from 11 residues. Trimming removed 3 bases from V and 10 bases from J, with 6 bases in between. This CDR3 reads CASSLPPKLFF. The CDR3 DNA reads TGTGCCAGCAGTTTGCCCCCAAAACTGTTTTTT.

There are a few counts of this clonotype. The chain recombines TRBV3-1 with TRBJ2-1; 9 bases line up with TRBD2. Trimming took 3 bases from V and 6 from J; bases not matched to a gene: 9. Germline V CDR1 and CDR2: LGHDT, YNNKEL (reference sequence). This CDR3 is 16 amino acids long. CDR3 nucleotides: TGTGCCAGCAGCCAGGTCCTTACTAGCGGGCTCAATGAGCAGTTCTTC. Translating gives CASSQVLTSGLNEQFF.

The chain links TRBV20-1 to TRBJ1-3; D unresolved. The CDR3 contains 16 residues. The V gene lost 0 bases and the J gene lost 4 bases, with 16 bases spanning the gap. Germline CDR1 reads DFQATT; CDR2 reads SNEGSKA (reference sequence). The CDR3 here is CSARDATLGSGNTIYF. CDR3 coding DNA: TGCAGTGCTAGAGATGCGACCCTTGGATCAGGAAACACCATATATTTT.

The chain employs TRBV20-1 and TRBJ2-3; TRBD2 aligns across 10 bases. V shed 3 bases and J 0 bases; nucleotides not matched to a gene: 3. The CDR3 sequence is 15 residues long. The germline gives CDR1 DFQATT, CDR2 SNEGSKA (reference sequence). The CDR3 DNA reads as TGCAGTGCTAGCCCGACTAGCGGGAGCACAGATACGCAGTATTTT. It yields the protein CSASPTSGSTDTQYF.

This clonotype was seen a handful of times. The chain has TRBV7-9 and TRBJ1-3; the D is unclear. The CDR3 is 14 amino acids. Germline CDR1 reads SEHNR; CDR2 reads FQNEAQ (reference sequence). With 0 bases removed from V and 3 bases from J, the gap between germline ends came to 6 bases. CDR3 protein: CASSLARVGNTIYF. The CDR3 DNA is TGTGCCAGCAGCTTAGCAAGGGTTGGAAACACCATATATTTT.

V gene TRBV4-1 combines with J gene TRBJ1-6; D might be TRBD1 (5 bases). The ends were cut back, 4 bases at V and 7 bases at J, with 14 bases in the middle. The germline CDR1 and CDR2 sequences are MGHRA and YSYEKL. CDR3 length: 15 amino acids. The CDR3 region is CASSRIGDPNSPLHF. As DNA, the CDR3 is TGCGCCAGCAGCCGGATCGGGGACCCCAATTCACCCCTCCACTTT.

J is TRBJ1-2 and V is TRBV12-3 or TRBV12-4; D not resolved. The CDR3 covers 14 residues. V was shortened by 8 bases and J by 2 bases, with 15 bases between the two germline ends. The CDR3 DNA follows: TGTGCCAGCGGACCCCATGGAGGGAACTATGGCTACACCTTC. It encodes CASGPHGGNYGYTF.

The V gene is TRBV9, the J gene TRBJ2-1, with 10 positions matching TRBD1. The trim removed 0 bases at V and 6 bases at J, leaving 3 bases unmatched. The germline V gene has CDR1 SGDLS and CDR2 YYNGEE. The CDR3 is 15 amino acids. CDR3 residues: CASSVVGTGVNEQFF. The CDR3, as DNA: TGTGCCAGCAGCGTAGTCGGGACAGGGGTCAATGAGCAGTTCTTC.

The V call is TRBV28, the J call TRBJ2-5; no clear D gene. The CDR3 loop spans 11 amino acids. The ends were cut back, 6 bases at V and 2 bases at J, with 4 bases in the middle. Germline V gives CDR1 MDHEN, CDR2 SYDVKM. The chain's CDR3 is CASSKQETQYF. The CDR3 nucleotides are TGTGCCAGCAGCAAGCAAGAGACCCAGTACTTC.

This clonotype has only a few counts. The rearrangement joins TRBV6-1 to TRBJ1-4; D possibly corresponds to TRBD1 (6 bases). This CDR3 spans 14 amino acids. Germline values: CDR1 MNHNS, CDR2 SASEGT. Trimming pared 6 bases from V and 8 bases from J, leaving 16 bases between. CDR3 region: CASRGHVSGEKLFF. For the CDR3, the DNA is TGTGCCAGCAGGGGACACGTGAGCGGGGAAAAACTGTTTTTT.

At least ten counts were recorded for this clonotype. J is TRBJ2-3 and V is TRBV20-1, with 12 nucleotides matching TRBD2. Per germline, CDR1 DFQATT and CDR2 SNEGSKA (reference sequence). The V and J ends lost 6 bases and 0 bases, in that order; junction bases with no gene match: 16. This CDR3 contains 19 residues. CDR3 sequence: CSASSQTPLAGGSTDTQYF. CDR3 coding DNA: TGCAGTGCAAGCTCCCAGACCCCACTAGCGGGAGGAAGCACAGATACGCAGTATTTT.

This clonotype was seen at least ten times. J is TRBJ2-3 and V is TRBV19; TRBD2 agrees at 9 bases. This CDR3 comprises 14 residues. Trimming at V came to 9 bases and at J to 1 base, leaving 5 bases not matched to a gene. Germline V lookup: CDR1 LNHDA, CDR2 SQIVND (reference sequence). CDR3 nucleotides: TGTGCCAGCCAGACTAGCGGACGCACAGATACGCAGTATTTT. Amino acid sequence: CASQTSGRTDTQYF. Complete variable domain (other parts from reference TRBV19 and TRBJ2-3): DGGITQSPKYLFRKEGQNVTLSCEQNLNHDAMYWYRQDPGQGLRLIYYSQIVNDFQKGDIAEGYSVSREKKESFPLTVTSAQKNPTAFYLCASQTSGRTDTQYFGPGTRLTVL.